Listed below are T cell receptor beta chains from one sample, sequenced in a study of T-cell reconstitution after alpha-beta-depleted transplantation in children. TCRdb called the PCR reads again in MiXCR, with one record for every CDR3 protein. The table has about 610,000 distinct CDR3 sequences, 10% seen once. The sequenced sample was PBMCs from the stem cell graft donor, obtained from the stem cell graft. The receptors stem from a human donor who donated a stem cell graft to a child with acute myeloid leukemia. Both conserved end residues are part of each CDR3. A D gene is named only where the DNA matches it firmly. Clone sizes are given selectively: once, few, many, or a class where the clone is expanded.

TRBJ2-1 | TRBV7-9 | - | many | TGTGCCAGCAGCCCTCTTCGGAACGAGATAAATGAGCAGTTCTTC | CASSPLRNEINEQFF
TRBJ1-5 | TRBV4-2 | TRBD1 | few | TGTGCCAGCAGCCAAGAGGGGACAGCCACTTGGCAGCCCCAGCATTTT | CASSQEGTATWQPQHF
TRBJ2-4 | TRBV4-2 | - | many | TGTGCCAGCAGCCAACCCGACGGCCTGGGGTTTGGCATTCAGTACTTC | CASSQPDGLGFGIQYF
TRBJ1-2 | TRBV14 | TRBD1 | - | TGTGCCAGCAGCCAGGGGACAGGGAGCTATGGCTACACCTTC | CASSQGTGSYGYTF
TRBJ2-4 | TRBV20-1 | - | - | TGCAGTGCTAGCGCCTCTTTCGTAGCCAAAAACATTCAGTACTTC | CSASASFVAKNIQYF
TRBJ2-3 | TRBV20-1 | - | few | TGCAGTGCTTTGACCCCTGGAGATACGCAGTATTTT | CSALTPGDTQYF
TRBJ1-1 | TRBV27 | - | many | TGTGCCAGCAGCCTTAAAGAGGCCACTGAAGCTTTCTTT | CASSLKEATEAFF
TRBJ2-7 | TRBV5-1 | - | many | TGCGCCAGCAGTCAGGGATCTGGATACGAGCAGTACTTC | CASSQGSGYEQYF
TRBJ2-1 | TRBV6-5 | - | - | TGTGCCAGCAGTTACGGGGGCCTCCCCTCCTACAATGAGCAGTTCTTC | CASSYGGLPSYNEQFF
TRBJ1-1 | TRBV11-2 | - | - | TGTGCCAGCAGCACCGTCAGTGAAGCTTTCTTT | CASSTVSEAFF
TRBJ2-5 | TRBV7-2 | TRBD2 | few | TGTGCCAGCAGCACGAAGGGACTAGCGGGGAAGAGGACCCAGTACTTC | CASSTKGLAGKRTQYF
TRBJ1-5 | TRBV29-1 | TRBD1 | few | TGCAGCGTCGGACAGGGCGCTGATAGCAATCAGCCCCAGCATTTT | CSVGQGADSNQPQHF
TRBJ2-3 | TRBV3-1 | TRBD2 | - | TGTGCCAGCAGCCATCTCGGGGCGGGAGGACGAGATACGCAGTATTTT | CASSHLGAGGRDTQYF
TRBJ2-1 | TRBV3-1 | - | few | TGTGCCAGCAGCCAACGGGAAGGGCAGTTCTTC | CASSQREGQFF